What follows are 26 T cell receptor beta chains derived from one specimen sequenced in a study of beta chain features in type 1 diabetes. Expressed TCRB transcripts got sequenced, as all isolated RNA was reverse transcribed. This table comes from immunoSEQ multiplex PCR, and its TCRdb copy is limited to in-frame clones, with some not included. The sample consists of under 300,000 clones, 27% of them appearing once. The material sequenced was central memory CD4+ T cells from blood. The receptors shown here come from a man younger than 40 in good health.

The chain has TRBV4-3 and TRBJ2-6, with D perhaps TRBD1 or TRBD2 (5 bases each). In germline, CDR1 is LGHNA, CDR2 YSLEER. This CDR3 region has 15 residues. With 0 bases removed from V and 9 bases from J, the gap between germline ends came to 12 bases. The CDR3 spells CASSQDRGSFNVLTF. In DNA form, the CDR3 reads TGCGCCAGCAGCCAAGATCGGGGCAGCTTCAACGTCCTGACTTTC.

The rearrangement links TRBV30 to TRBJ1-1; D might be TRBD1 (5 bases). The CDR3 is made up of 14 amino acids. V shed 4 bases and J shed 5 bases, with 17 bases lying between them. Germline-derived CDR1 and CDR2 are GTSNPN and SVGIG (reference sequence). Here the CDR3 DNA reads TGTGCCTGGAATGCTGTGCGGGACTTTACTGAAGCTTTCTTT. Its protein product is CAWNAVRDFTEAFF.

The sample holds a few counts of this clone. V gene TRBV30 combines with J gene TRBJ1-2, with TRBD1 as a possible D gene (6 bases). Trimming left V 5 bases short and J 9 bases short, with 10 bases between. This CDR3 spans 10 amino acids. CDR1 GTSNPN and CDR2 SVGIG come from the germline V gene (reference sequence). The CDR3 is CAWSGASYTF. DNA of the CDR3: TGTGCCTGGTCAGGGGCTAGCTACACCTTC. Looking up the rest from reference TRBV30 and TRBJ1-2 gives the full variable domain: SQTIHQWPATLVQPVGSPLSLECTVEGTSNPNLYWYRQAAGRGLQLLFYSVGIGQISSEVPQNLSASRPQDRQFILSSKKLLLSDSGFYLCAWSGASYTFGSGTRLTVV.

This clone has a count of ten or more. The chain joins TRBV9 to TRBJ2-1, with TRBD2 as a possible D gene (6 bases). V lost 7 bases and J 3 bases, leaving 17 bases between the germline ends. The CDR3 sequence is 15 residues long. Germline CDR1 is SGDLS and CDR2 is YYNGEE. The CDR3: CASPGDGVIYNEQFF. CDR3 nucleotide sequence: TGTGCCAGCCCGGGGGATGGGGTTATCTACAATGAGCAGTTCTTC.

On this clone: The same CDR3 can be traced to other DNA sequences in this sample. V and J are TRBV29-1 and TRBJ1-1; a possible D gene is TRBD1 (6 bases). Trimming removed 3 bases from V and 0 bases from J, with 8 bases in between. This CDR3 is 13 amino acids long. Germline loops: CDR1 SQVTM, CDR2 ANQGSEA. Here the CDR3 DNA reads TGCAGCGTTGAGGGACACATGAACACTGAAGCTTTCTTT. Amino acids: CSVEGHMNTEAFF.

This clone came up a few times. The rearrangement joins TRBV15 to TRBJ2-5; D gene ambiguous. Germline CDR1 is LNHNV and CDR2 is YYDKDF (reference sequence). V shed 5 bases and J shed 5 bases, with 12 bases lying between them. The CDR3 is 13 residues long. DNA for the CDR3: TGTGCCACCAGCTTCGGCGTTCGTGAGACCCAGTACTTC. It specifies CATSFGVRETQYF.

The chain is built from TRBV5-4 and TRBJ2-3; D remains ambiguous. CDR1 SGHNT and CDR2 YYREEE come from the germline V gene (reference sequence). V was cut by 4 bases and J by 2 bases, with 11 bases left in between. The CDR3 has 14 amino acids. The CDR3 DNA is TGTGCCAGCAGCGGTGGATATCTCACAGATACGCAGTATTTT. Translation gives CASSGGYLTDTQYF.

A single count supports this clone. This sequence joins TRBV5-4 and TRBJ2-7, with 9 bases that match TRBD1. Germline V gene data show CDR1 as SGHNT and CDR2 as YYREEE (reference sequence). V lost 4 bases and J lost 3; bases outside the gene matches: 8. CDR3 length: 15 residues. Written as DNA, the CDR3 is TGTGCCAGCAGCCCCCCGGCGGGACAGGGCTACGAGCAGTACTTC. It encodes CASSPPAGQGYEQYF.

As for this clone: Compared with germline, one end of the junction differs, possibly owing to a read error. This chain connects TRBV28 to TRBJ1-3; 7 bases are shared with TRBD1. Per the germline V gene, CDR1 is MDHEN and CDR2 is SYDVKM. This CDR3 comprises 12 residues. This CDR3 reads CASRDTAGTENF. CDR3 sequence (DNA): TGTGCCAGCAGGGACACGGCCGGGACAGAGAATTTT.

The chain couples TRBV7-8 to TRBJ2-4; no definite D call. Trimming pared 3 bases from V and 0 bases from J, leaving 15 bases between. CDR3 length equals 17 residues. The germline CDR1 and CDR2 sequences are SGHVS and FQNEAQ. DNA for the CDR3: TGTGCCAGCAGCTTGAGCCCTCAAGCACTAGCCAAAAACATTCAGTACTTC. Translation gives CASSLSPQALAKNIQYF.

This clone has only a few counts. J is TRBJ2-5 and V is TRBV7-6, with 12 bases identical to TRBD2. CDR3 length: 17 amino acids. Trimming removed 0 bases from V and 4 bases from J; junction bases left unmatched: 6. Per the germline V gene, CDR1 is SGHVS and CDR2 is FNYEAQ. CDR3 region: CASSLAGPSGRGETQYF. The CDR3 bases are TGTGCCAGCAGCTTAGCGGGTCCTAGCGGGAGGGGAGAGACCCAGTACTTC.

This clone was recorded a few times. The chain is built from TRBV29-1 and TRBJ2-3; 9 nucleotides match TRBD2. CDR1 is SQVTM, CDR2 ANQGSEA, per germline. The J segment lost 2 bases and the V segment lost 4 bases, leaving 7 bases of the junction unmatched. The CDR3 covers 15 residues. CDR3: CSVVWLAGPTDTQYF. The CDR3 DNA is TGCAGCGTTGTCTGGCTAGCGGGACCCACAGATACGCAGTATTTT.

J is TRBJ2-5 and V is TRBV5-4, with D tentatively TRBD2 (5 bases). The CDR3 runs 14 residues. Germline V CDR1 and CDR2: SGHNT, YYREEE (reference sequence). With 1 base removed from V and 5 bases from J, the gap between germline ends came to 12 bases. The CDR3 sequence is CASSLILAAETQYF. The DNA for the CDR3 is TGTGCCAGCAGCTTGATCCTAGCAGCGGAGACCCAGTACTTC.

This clone was recorded a few times. The rearrangement uses TRBV19 and TRBJ2-5; D unclear. V was clipped by 9 bases and J by 2 bases, with 7 bases between them. Germline CDR1 and CDR2: LNHDA and SQIVND (reference sequence). The CDR3 runs 11 residues. This chain's CDR3 is CARRWQETQYF. CDR3 DNA sequence: TGTGCCAGGAGGTGGCAAGAGACCCAGTACTTC.

The chain links TRBV30 to TRBJ2-5; maybe TRBD2 (6 bases). CDR1 is GTSNPN, CDR2 SVGIG, per germline (reference sequence). Between the trimmed V and J ends, which lost 4 bases and 3 bases, there was a span of 12 bases. There are 13 residues in the CDR3. CDR3: CAWNLGLEETQYF. Written as DNA, the CDR3 is TGTGCCTGGAACCTGGGACTGGAAGAGACCCAGTACTTC. The full variable domain, its missing parts supplied by reference TRBV30 and TRBJ2-5, is SQTIHQWPATLVQPVGSPLSLECTVEGTSNPNLYWYRQAAGRGLQLLFYSVGIGQISSEVPQNLSASRPQDRQFILSSKKLLLSDSGFYLCAWNLGLEETQYFGPGTRLLVL.

The table lists this clone with a few counts. The rearrangement joins TRBV7-2 to TRBJ2-2; D not certain. V shed 2 bases and J shed 7 bases, with 8 bases lying between them. The CDR3 runs to 13 residues. CDR1 SGHTA and CDR2 FQGNSA come from the germline V gene. The CDR3 spells CASSLRENGELFF. CDR3 nucleotides: TGTGCCAGCAGCTTAAGGGAAAACGGGGAGCTGTTTTTT. Using reference TRBV7-2 and TRBJ2-2 for the parts outside the CDR3, the full variable domain is GAGVSQSPSNKVTEKGKDVELRCDPISGHTALYWYRQSLGQGLEFLIYFQGNSAPDKSGLPSDRFSAERTGGSVSTLTIQRTQQEDSAVYLCASSLRENGELFFGEGSRLTVL.

About this clone: Germline is not matched at one junction end, which may reflect a read error. CDR3 DNA: TGCCTCAGTAGGGGAAGCAATCGAGGTGTCCCTGAAGCTTTCTTT. It codes for CLSRGSNRGVPEAFF. This chain connects TRBV14 to TRBJ1-1; weak D call: TRBD1 (5 bases). The CDR3 spans 15 residues. CDR1 and CDR2 (germline): SGHDN, FVKESK.

This clone was observed a handful of times. The chain is built from TRBV10-3 and TRBJ2-2; D unclear. The length of the CDR3 is 13 residues. The V and J ends lost 3 bases and 7 bases respectively, with 9 bases between them. From germline, CDR1 is ENHRY and CDR2 SYGVKD. The CDR3 DNA reads as TGTGCCATCAGTGAAGACTTCGGCGGGGAGCTGTTTTTT. Translating it yields CAISEDFGGELFF.

This chain links TRBV15 with TRBJ1-3; perhaps TRBD1 as D (6 bases). The CDR3 sequence is 17 residues long. Germline V gives CDR1 LNHNV, CDR2 YYDKDF (reference sequence). V was clipped by 3 bases and J by 1 base, with 16 bases between them. CDR3 sequence: CATSRRSRQASGNTIYF. CDR3 DNA: TGTGCCACCAGCAGGCGCAGCAGACAGGCGTCTGGAAACACCATATATTTT.

This sequence joins TRBV7-2 and TRBJ2-5; tentative D call: TRBD2 (6 bases). V lost 1 base, J lost 10 bases, and 7 bases lay in between. CDR3 length: 11 residues. CDR1 and CDR2 (germline): SGHTA, FQGNSA. Here the CDR3 reads CASSLGGDQYF. As DNA, the CDR3 is TGTGCCAGCAGCTTAGGGGGGGACCAGTACTTC. Full variable domain (outside the CDR3, taken from reference TRBV7-2 and TRBJ2-5): GAGVSQSPSNKVTEKGKDVELRCDPISGHTALYWYRQSLGQGLEFLIYFQGNSAPDKSGLPSDRFSAERTGGSVSTLTIQRTQQEDSAVYLCASSLGGDQYFGPGTRLLVL.

As for this clone: This CDR3 is also generated by other DNA sequences in the sample. V and J are TRBV30 and TRBJ2-1; unclear D gene. This CDR3 is 11 amino acids long. Germline V gene sequence: CDR1 GTSNPN, CDR2 SVGIG (reference sequence). Trimming stripped 0 bases from V and 9 bases from J, with 6 bases between. CDR3 sequence: CAWSVRIEQFF. The CDR3 DNA follows: TGTGCCTGGAGTGTGAGGATTGAGCAGTTCTTC.

This sequence joins TRBV27 and TRBJ2-1; D is uncertain. This CDR3 region has 12 residues. The V end was cut by 4 bases, the J end by 6 bases, with 7 bases between. Germline CDR1 reads MNHEY; CDR2 reads SMNVEV (reference sequence). For the CDR3, the DNA is TGTGCCAGCAGTTCCTCGCGCAATGAGCAGTTCTTC. This translates into CASSSSRNEQFF.

The chain links TRBV5-1 to TRBJ2-1, with D perhaps matching TRBD1 or TRBD2 (5 bases each). The V gene lost 4 bases and the J gene lost 4 bases, with 12 bases spanning the gap. The germline gives CDR1 SGHRS, CDR2 YFSETQ. CDR3 length: 14 amino acids. CDR3 region: CASSIGTEYNEQFF. In DNA form, the CDR3 reads TGCGCCAGCAGCATCGGGACGGAATACAATGAGCAGTTCTTC.

V usage is TRBV6-1 and J usage is TRBJ2-1; D is unclear. The CDR3 contains 13 residues. V lost 7 bases and J 1 base, leaving 8 bases between the germline ends. Per the germline V gene, CDR1 is MNHNS and CDR2 is SASEGT. This chain's CDR3 is CASNVASYNEQFF. CDR3 DNA: TGTGCCAGCAACGTTGCGTCCTACAATGAGCAGTTCTTC.

The V and J genes are TRBV7-9 and TRBJ2-1; 7 bases are shared with TRBD2. The CDR3 covers 15 residues. Germline V lookup: CDR1 SEHNR, CDR2 FQNEAQ (reference sequence). With 5 bases clipped from V and 3 bases from J, the junction kept 7 bases outside the gene matches. The CDR3 DNA follows: TGTGCCAGCAGCGCCCCCGGGACTATCTACAATGAGCAGTTCTTC. It is translated as CASSAPGTIYNEQFF.

In its sample, this clone was seen a few times. This sequence joins TRBV6-6 and TRBJ2-3; the D is unclear. The CDR3 covers 13 residues. V lost 5 bases and J lost 3, with 9 bases in between. CDR1 is MNHNY, CDR2 SVGAGI, per germline (reference sequence). The CDR3 DNA reads as TGTGCCAGCAGTCGGCCGGGTACAGATACGCAGTATTTT. It specifies CASSRPGTDTQYF.